This T cell receptor (beta chain) was recorded in a study of blood T cell repertoires in COVID-19. Study-wide context: Both acute and convalescent COVID-19 samples were obtained from the United States, Italy and Spain. The cDNA or gDNA used as material had been derived from T cells, B-cell-depleted T cells, or PBMCs.

In the study's own analysis: The authors estimated nucleated cell counts from reference gene primer amplification. Sequencing used immunoSEQ multiplex PCR; TCRdb keeps in-frame clones, though not all of them. The DNA gave D and trimming, while V, J and clone size come from that table. In the table there are tens of thousands of clones, 65% to 85% of which are singletons. Germline CDR1 reads MNHEY; CDR2 reads SMNVEV (reference sequence). The CDR3 consists of 16 residues. V gave up 3 bases and J gave up 12 bases; unmatched junction bases: 10. The clonotype comes from a middle-aged man with acute or convalescent COVID-19. The sample comprised peripheral blood. The V gene is TRBV27, the J gene TRBJ1-6; 11 bases match TRBD1. The CDR3 is CASSLSRTGGIGPLHF. DNA for the CDR3: TGTGCCAGCAGTTTGAGTCGGACAGGGGGCATCGGACCCCTCCACTTT.